This is a list of T cell receptor beta chains from one sample in a study of shared clonotypes between healthy human individuals. Measured with immunoSEQ multiplex PCR; TCRdb has only the in-frame clones, and not every one. The table includes about 2.4 million clones, around nine tenths detected once. Sample: naive CD4+ T cells sorted from blood. These receptors came from a man aged 18 to 29 in good health. Both conserved end residues are part of each CDR3. A D gene is named only where the DNA matches it firmly. Expanded clones are given a class, and other clones once, few, many or no size at all.

d_gene: TRBD2; v_gene: TRBV9; j_gene: TRBJ2-1; abundance: -; CDR3nt: TGTGCCAGCAACCGTCTAGCGGGAGCTGGCAATGAGCAGTTCTTC; CDR3aa: CASNRLAGAGNEQFF
d_gene: -; v_gene: TRBV6-1; j_gene: TRBJ2-7; abundance: -; CDR3nt: TGTGCCAGCAGATCTCTACTGACCTCCTACGAGCAGTACTTC; CDR3aa: CASRSLLTSYEQYF
d_gene: -; v_gene: TRBV30; j_gene: TRBJ2-7; abundance: few; CDR3nt: TGTGCCTGGAGTGGGACACCATACGAGCAGTACTTC; CDR3aa: CAWSGTPYEQYF
d_gene: -; v_gene: TRBV5-4; j_gene: TRBJ2-7; abundance: -; CDR3nt: TGTGCCAGCAGCTCTGTGGACAGGGAGGGCGAGCAGTACTTC; CDR3aa: CASSSVDREGEQYF
d_gene: -; v_gene: TRBV2; j_gene: TRBJ1-2; abundance: -; CDR3nt: TGTGCCAGCAGTGAGAACCGGGTCGGGGTCTATGGCTACACCTTC; CDR3aa: CASSENRVGVYGYTF
d_gene: TRBD1; v_gene: TRBV28; j_gene: TRBJ2-3; abundance: -; CDR3nt: TGTGCCAGCAGTTTGACAGGGGCCCGGGGTACGCAGTATTTT; CDR3aa: CASSLTGARGTQYF
d_gene: -; v_gene: TRBV6-1; j_gene: TRBJ2-1; abundance: once; CDR3nt: TGTGCCAGCAGTGAATGGGTCAGCTCCTACAATGAGCAGTTCTTC; CDR3aa: CASSEWVSSYNEQFF
d_gene: TRBD1; v_gene: TRBV30; j_gene: TRBJ1-2; abundance: -; CDR3nt: TGTGCCCCTGCCCCCCCCGGGACAGGTAGCTATGGCTACACCTTC; CDR3aa: CAPAPPGTGSYGYTF
d_gene: -; v_gene: TRBV29-1; j_gene: TRBJ2-3; abundance: -; CDR3nt: TGCAGCGTTTATCCCTTGACGGGGGCCGGCACAGATACGCAGTATTTT; CDR3aa: CSVYPLTGAGTDTQYF
d_gene: -; v_gene: TRBV6-1; j_gene: TRBJ2-2; abundance: -; CDR3nt: TGTGCCAGCAGTGAAATAGTAGGAGGGCCGACGAACACCGGGGAGCTGTTTTTT; CDR3aa: CASSEIVGGPTNTGELFF